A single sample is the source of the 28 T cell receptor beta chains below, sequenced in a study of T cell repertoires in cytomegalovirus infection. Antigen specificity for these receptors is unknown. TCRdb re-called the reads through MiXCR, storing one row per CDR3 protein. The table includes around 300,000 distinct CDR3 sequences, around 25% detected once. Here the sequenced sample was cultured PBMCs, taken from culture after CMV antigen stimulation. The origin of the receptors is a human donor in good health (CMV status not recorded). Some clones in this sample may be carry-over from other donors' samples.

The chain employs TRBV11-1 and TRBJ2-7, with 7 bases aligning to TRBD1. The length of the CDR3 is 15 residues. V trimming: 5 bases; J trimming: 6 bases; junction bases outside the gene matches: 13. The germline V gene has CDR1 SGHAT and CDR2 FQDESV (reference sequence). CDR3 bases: TGTGCCAGCAGCACTCGTCAGGGACAGAAATTCGAGCAGTACTTC. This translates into CASSTRQGQKFEQYF.

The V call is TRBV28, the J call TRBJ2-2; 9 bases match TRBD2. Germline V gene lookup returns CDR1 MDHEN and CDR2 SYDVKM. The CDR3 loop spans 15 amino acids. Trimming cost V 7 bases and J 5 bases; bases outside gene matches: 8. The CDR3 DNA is TGTGCCAGCAAGGATCTAGCGGGAAATACCGGGGAGCTGTTTTTT. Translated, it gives CASKDLAGNTGELFF. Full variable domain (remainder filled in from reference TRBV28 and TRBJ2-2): DVKVTQSSRYLVKRTGEKVFLECVQDMDHENMFWYRQDPGLGLRLIYFSYDVKMKEKGDIPEGYSVSREKKERFSLILESASTNQTSMYLCASKDLAGNTGELFFGEGSRLTVL.

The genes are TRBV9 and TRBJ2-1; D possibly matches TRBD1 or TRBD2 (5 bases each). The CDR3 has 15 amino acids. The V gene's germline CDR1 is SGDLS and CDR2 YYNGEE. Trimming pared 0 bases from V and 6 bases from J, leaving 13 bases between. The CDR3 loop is CASSVGLGDPNEQFF. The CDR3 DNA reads TGTGCCAGCAGCGTAGGTTTGGGGGACCCCAATGAGCAGTTCTTC.

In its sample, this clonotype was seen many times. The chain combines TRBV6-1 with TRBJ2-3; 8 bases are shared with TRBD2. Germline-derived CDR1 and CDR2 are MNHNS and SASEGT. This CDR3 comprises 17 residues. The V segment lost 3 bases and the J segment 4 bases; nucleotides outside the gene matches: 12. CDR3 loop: CASSEAVAGGGSDTQYF. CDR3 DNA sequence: TGTGCCAGCAGTGAGGCTGTGGCGGGAGGCGGGTCAGATACGCAGTATTTT.

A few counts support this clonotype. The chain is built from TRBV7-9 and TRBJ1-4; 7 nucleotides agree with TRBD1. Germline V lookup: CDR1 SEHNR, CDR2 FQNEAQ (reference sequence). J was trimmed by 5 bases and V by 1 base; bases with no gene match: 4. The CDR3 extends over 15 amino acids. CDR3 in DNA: TGTGCCAGCAGCTTAGGAGTAGGGGGCAATGAAAAACTGTTTTTT. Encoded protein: CASSLGVGGNEKLFF.

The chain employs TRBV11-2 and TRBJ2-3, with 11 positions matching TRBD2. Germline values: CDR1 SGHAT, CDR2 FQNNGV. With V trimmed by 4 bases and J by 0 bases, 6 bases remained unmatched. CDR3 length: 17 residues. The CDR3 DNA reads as TGTGCCAGCAGCTCCGTGAGACTAGCGGGGAGCACAGATACGCAGTATTTT. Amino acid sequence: CASSSVRLAGSTDTQYF.

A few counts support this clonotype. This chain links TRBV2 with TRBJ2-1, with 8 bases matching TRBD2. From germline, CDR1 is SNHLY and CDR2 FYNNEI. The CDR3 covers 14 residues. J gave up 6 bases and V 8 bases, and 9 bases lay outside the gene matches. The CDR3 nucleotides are TGTGCCAGCCTGAGCGGGAGTTTGGTCAATGAGCAGTTCTTC. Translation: CASLSGSLVNEQFF.

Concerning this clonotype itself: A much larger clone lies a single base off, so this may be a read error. The chain's CDR3 is CASSPAETVLTDTQYF. The CDR3 DNA is TGTGCCAGCAGCCCGGCAGAGACAGTTCTCACAGATACGCAGTATTTT. The chain is built from TRBV7-9 and TRBJ2-3, with D possibly TRBD1 on 5 matching bases. The CDR3 totals 16 residues. The V and J ends lost 5 bases and 2 bases respectively, with 17 bases between them. The germline CDR1 and CDR2 sequences are SEHNR and FQNEAQ (reference sequence).

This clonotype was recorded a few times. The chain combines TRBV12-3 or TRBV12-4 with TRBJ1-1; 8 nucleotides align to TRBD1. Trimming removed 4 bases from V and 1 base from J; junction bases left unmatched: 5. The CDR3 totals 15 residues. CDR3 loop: CASSSNRGGNTEAFF. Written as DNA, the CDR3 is TGTGCCAGCAGTTCTAACAGGGGGGGGAACACTGAAGCTTTCTTT.

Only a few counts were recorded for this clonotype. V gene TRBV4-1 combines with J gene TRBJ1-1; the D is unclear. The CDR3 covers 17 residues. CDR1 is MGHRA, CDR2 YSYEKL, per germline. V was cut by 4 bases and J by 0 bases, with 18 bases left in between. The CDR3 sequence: CASSPWVQRSMNTEAFF. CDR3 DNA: TGCGCCAGCAGCCCCTGGGTTCAAAGATCTATGAACACTGAAGCTTTCTTT.

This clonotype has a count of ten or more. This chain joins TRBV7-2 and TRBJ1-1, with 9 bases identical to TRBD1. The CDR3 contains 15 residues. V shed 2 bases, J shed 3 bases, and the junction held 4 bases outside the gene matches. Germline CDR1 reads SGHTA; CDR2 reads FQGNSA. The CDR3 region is CASSLLQGADTEAFF. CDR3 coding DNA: TGTGCCAGCAGCTTACTACAGGGGGCTGACACTGAAGCTTTCTTT.

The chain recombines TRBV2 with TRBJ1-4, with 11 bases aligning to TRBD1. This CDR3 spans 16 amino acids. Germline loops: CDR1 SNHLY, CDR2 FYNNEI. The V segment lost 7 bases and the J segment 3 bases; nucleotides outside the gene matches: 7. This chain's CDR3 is CASTRTGGVSNEKLFF. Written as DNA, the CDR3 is TGTGCCAGCACTCGGACAGGGGGCGTCTCTAATGAAAAACTGTTTTTT.

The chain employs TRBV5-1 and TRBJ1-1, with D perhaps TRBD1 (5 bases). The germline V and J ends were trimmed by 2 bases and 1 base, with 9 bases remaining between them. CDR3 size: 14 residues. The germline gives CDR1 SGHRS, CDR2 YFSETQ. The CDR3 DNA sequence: TGCGCCAGCAGCTTCGACGGACAGAACACTGAAGCTTTCTTT. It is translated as CASSFDGQNTEAFF.

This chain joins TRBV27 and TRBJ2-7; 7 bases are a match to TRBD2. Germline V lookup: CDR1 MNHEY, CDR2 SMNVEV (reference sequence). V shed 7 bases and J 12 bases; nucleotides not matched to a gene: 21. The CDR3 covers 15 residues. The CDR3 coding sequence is TGTGCCAGCACCCGAATATATCGCGGCGGGAGTACATGGTACGTC. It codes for CASTRIYRGGSTWYV.

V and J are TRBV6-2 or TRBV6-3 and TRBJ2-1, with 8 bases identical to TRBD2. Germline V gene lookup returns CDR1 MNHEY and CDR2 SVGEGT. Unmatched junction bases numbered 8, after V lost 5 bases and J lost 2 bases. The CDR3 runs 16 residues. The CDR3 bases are TGTGCCAGCAGTGGGGAGATTAGCGGGACCTACAATGAGCAGTTCTTC. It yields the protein CASSGEISGTYNEQFF.

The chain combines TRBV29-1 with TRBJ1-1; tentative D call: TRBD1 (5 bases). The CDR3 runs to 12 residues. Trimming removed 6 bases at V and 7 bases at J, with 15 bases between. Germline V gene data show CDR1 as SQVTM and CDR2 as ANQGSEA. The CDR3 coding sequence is TGCAGCGTCCGTACAGGTTTGAGTGAAGCTTTCTTT. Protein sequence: CSVRTGLSEAFF.

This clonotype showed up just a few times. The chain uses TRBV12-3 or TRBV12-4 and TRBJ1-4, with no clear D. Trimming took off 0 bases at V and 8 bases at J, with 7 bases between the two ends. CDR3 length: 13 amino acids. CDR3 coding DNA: TGTGCCAGCAGTTTAGCGTACGAGGAAAAACTGTTTTTT. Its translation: CASSLAYEEKLFF.

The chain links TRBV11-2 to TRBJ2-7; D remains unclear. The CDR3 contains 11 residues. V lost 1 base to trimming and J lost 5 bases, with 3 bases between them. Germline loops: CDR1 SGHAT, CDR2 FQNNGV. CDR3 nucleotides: TGTGCCAGCAGCTTAGGAAACGAGCAGTACGTC. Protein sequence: CASSLGNEQYV.

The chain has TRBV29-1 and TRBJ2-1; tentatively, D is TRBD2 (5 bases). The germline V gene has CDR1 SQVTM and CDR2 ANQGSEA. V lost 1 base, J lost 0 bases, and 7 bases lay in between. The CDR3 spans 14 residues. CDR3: CSVEGGLSYNEQFF. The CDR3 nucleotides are TGCAGCGTTGAAGGAGGGCTCTCCTACAATGAGCAGTTCTTC.

The CDR3 is CASSRASAGLATQYF. The CDR3 coding sequence is TGTGCCAGCAGCAGAGCCTCAGCCGGACTAGCTACGCAGTATTTT. The chain combines TRBV7-8 with TRBJ2-3; 8 bases are shared with TRBD2. CDR3 length: 15 amino acids. The V gene's germline CDR1 is SGHVS and CDR2 FQNEAQ. V dropped 5 bases and J dropped 8; count of bases not matched to a gene: 12.

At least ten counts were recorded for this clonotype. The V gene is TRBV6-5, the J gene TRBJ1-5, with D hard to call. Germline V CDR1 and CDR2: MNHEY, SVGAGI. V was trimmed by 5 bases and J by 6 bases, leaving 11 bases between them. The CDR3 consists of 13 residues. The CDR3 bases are TGTGCCAGCAGTACTACTTTACGTCAGCCCCAGCATTTT. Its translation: CASSTTLRQPQHF.

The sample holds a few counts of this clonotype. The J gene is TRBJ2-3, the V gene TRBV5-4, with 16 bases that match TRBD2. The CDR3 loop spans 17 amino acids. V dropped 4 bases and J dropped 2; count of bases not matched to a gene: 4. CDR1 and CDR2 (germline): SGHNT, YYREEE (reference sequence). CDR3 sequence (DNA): TGTGCCAGCAGCGTGGGGACTAGCGGGAGGGCCACAGATACGCAGTATTTT. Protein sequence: CASSVGTSGRATDTQYF. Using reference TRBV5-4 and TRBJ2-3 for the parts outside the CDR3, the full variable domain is ETGVTQSPTHLIKTRGQQVTLRCSSQSGHNTVSWYQQALGQGPQFIFQYYREEENGRGNFPPRFSGLQFPNYSSELNVNALELDDSALYLCASSVGTSGRATDTQYFGPGTRLTVL.

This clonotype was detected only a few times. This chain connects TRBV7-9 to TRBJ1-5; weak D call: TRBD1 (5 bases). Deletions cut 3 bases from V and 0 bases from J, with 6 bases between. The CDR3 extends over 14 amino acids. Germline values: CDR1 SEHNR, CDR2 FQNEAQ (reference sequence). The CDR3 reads CASSLDNSNQPQHF. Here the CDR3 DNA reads TGTGCCAGCAGCTTGGACAATAGCAATCAGCCCCAGCATTTT.

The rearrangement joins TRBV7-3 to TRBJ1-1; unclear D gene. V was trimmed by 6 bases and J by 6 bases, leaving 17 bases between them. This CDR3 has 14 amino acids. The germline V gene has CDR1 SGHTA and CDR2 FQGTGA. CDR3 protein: CASSPSPQDPEAFF. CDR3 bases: TGTGCCAGCAGTCCCTCGCCCCAAGACCCTGAAGCTTTCTTT.

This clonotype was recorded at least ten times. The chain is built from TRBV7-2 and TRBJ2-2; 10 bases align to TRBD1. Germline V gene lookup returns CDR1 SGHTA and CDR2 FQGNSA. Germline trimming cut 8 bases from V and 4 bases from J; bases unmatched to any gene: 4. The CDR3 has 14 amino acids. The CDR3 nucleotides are TGTGCCAGCCAATGGACAGGGGGCACCGGGGAGCTGTTTTTT. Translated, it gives CASQWTGGTGELFF.

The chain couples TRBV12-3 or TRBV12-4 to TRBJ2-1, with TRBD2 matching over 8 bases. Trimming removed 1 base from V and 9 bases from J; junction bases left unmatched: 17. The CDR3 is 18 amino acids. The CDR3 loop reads CASSLVVAGKDLGGEQFF. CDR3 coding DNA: TGTGCCAGCAGTTTAGTAGTAGCGGGAAAAGATCTTGGAGGTGAGCAGTTCTTC.

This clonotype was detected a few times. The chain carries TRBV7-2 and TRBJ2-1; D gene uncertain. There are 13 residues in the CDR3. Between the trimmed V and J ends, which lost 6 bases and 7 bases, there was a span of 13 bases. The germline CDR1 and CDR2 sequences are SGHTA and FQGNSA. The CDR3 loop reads CASRKDGMNEQFF. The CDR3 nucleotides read TGTGCCAGCAGAAAGGACGGAATGAATGAGCAGTTCTTC.

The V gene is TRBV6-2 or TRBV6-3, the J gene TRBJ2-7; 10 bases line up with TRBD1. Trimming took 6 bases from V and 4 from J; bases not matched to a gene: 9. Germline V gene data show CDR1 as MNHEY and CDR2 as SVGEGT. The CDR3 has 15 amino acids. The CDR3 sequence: CASRHDRGRFYEQYF. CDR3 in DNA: TGTGCCAGCAGACATGACAGGGGGCGCTTTTACGAGCAGTACTTC.